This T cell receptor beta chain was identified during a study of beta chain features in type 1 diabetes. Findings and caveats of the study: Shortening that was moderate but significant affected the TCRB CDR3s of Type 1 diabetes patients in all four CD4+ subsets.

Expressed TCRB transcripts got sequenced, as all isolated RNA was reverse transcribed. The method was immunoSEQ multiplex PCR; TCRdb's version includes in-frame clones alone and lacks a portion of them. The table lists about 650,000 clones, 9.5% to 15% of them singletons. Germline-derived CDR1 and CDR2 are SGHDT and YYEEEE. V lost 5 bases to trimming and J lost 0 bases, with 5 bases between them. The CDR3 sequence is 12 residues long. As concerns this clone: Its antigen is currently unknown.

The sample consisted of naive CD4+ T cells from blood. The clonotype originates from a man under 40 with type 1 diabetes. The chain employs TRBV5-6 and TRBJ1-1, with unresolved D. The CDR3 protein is CASRSLNTEAFF. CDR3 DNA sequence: TGTGCCAGCAGGAGTTTGAACACTGAAGCTTTCTTT.